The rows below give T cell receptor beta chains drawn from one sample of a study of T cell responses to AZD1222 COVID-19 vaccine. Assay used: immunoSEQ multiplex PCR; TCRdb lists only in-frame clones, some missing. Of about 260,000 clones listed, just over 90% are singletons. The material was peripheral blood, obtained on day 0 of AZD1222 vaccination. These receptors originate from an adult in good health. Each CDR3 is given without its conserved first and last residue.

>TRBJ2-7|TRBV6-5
ASRMTGLIYEQY
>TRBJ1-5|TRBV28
ASSPQYQPQH
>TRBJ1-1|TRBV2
ASSAAGEGTEAF
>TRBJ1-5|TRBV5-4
ASSFEGGVNSNQPQH
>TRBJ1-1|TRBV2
ASSFGFAAF
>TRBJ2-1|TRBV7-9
ASSLREDEQF
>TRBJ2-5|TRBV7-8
ASSPRTSGTWETQY
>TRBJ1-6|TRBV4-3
ASSQTGSPLH
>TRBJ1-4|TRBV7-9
ASSFDTGINEKLF
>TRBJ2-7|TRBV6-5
ASSLSVSGRRYEQY
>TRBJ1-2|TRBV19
ASSIAGQGSYGYT